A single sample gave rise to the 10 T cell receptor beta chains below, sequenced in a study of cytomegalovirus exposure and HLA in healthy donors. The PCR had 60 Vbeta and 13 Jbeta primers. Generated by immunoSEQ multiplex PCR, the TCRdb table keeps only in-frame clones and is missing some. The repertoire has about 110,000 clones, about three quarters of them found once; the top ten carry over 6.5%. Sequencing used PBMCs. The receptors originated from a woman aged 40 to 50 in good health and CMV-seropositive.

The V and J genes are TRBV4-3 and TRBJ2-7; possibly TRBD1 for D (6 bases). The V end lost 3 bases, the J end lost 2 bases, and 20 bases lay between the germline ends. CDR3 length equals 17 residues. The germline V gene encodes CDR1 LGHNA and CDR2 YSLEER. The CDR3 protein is CASSQCSRGQSTYEQYF. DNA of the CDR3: TGCGCCAGCAGCCAGTGCTCCCGAGGACAGAGTACCTACGAGCAGTACTTC.

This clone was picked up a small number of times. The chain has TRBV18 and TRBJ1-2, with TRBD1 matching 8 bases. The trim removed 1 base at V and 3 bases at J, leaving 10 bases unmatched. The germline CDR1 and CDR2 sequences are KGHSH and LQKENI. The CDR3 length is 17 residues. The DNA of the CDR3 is TGTGCCAGCTCACCACGTCCCCAAGGACAGGGTGACTATGGCTACACCTTC. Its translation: CASSPRPQGQGDYGYTF.

CDR3 DNA: TGTGCCAGCAGTTTTCGGCCCGACTCTAACACCGGGGAGCTGTTTTTT. Encoded protein: CASSFRPDSNTGELFF. The rearrangement links TRBV28 to TRBJ2-2; the D is unclear. CDR1 and CDR2 from the germline V gene are MDHEN and SYDVKM. The CDR3 is 16 amino acids. The ends were cut back, 3 bases at V and 2 bases at J, with 13 bases in the middle.

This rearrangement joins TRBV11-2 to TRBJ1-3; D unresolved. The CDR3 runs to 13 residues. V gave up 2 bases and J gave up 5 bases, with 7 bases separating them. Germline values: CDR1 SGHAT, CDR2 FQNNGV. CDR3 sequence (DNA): TGTGCCAGCAGCTTAAGCAGGAGAAACACCATATATTTT. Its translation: CASSLSRRNTIYF.

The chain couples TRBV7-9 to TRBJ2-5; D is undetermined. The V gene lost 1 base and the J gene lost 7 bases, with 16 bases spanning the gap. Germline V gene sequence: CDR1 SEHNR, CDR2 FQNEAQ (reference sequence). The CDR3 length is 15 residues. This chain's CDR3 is CASSLEFEDVRTQYF. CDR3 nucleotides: TGTGCCAGCAGCTTAGAGTTTGAGGATGTGAGGACCCAGTACTTC. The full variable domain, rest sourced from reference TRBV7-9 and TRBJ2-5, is DTGVSQNPRHKITKRGQNVTFRCDPISEHNRLYWYRQTLGQGPEFLTYFQNEAQLEKSRLLSDRFSAERPKGSFSTLEIQRTEQGDSAMYLCASSLEFEDVRTQYFGPGTRLLVL.

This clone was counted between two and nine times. CDR3 bases: TGTGCCAGCAGCGTCGGAACAGGGAGCTCTGGAAACACCATATATTTT. The encoded protein is CASSVGTGSSGNTIYF. This chain uses TRBV9 with TRBJ1-3; D is possibly TRBD1 (6 bases). Looked up from germline, CDR1 is SGDLS and CDR2 is YYNGEE. V was clipped by 2 bases and J by 0 bases, with 12 bases between them. The CDR3 sequence is 16 residues long.

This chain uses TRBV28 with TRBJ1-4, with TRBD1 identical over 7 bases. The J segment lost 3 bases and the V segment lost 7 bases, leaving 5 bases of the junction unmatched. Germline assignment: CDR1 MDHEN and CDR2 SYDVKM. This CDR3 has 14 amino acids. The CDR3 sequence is CASTPRGANEKLFF. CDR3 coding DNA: TGTGCCAGCACCCCCAGGGGGGCTAATGAAAAACTGTTTTTT. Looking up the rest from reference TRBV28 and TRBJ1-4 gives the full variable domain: DVKVTQSSRYLVKRTGEKVFLECVQDMDHENMFWYRQDPGLGLRLIYFSYDVKMKEKGDIPEGYSVSREKKERFSLILESASTNQTSMYLCASTPRGANEKLFFGSGTQLSVL.

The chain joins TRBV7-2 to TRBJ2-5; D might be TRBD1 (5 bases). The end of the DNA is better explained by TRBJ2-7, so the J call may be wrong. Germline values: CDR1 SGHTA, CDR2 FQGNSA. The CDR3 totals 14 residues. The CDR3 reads CASSLQGSSYEQYF. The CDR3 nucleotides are TGTGCCAGCAGCTTACAGGGTAGCTCCTACGAGCAGTACTTC.

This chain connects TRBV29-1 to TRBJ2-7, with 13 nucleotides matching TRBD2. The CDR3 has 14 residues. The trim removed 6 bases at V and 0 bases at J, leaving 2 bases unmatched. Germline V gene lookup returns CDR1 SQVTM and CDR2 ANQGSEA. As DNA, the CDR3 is TGCAGCGTGTGGACTAGCGGGAGCTCCTACGAGCAGTACTTC. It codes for CSVWTSGSSYEQYF.

The CDR3 DNA follows: TGTGCCAGCAGCTTAGGACAGCTCACCTACAATGAGCAGTTCTTC. Protein: CASSLGQLTYNEQFF. The V gene is TRBV7-3, the J gene TRBJ2-1, with D maybe TRBD1 (6 bases). CDR1 is SGHTA, CDR2 FQGTGA, per germline. V was pared by 2 bases and J by 2 bases, with 10 bases between. The CDR3 totals 15 residues.